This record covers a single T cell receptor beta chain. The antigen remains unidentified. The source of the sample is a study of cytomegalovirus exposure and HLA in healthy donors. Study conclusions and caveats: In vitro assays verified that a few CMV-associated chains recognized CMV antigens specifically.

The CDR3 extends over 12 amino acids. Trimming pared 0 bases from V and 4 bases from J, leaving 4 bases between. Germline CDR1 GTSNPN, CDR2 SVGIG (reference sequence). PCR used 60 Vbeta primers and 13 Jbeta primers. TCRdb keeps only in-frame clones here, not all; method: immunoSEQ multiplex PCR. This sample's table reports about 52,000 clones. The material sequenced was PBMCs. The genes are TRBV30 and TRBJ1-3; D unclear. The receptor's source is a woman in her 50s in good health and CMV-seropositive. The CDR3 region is CAWSVQGNTIYF. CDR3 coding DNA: TGTGCCTGGAGTGTACAGGGAAACACCATATATTTT.